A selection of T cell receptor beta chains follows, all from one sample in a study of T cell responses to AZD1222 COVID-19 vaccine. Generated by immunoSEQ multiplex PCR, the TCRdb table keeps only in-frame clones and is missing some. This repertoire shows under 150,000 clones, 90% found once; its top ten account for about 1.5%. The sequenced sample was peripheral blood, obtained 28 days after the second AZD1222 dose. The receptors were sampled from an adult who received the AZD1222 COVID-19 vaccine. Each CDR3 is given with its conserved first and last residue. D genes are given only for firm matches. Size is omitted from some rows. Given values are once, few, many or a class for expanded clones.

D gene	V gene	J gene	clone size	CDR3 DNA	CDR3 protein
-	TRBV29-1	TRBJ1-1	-	TGCAGCGGGGGTGGTGGCGCGAACACTGAAGCTTTCTTT	CSGGGGANTEAFF
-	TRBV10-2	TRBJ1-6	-	TGCGCCAGCAGTGAGTCGGCAGGGGAAGATTCACCCCTCCACTTT	CASSESAGEDSPLHF
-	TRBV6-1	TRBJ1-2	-	TGTGCCAGCAGTGAACCCCCCGCCTTTGCAGGGAGCTATGGCTACACCTTC	CASSEPPAFAGSYGYTF
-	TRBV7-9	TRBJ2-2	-	TGTGCCAGCAGCTTAGAGGGGATGTCCGGGGAGCTGTTTTTT	CASSLEGMSGELFF
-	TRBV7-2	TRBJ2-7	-	TGTGCCAGCAGCTTAACCAGTCTAGCAGGTGGCGAGCAGTACTTC	CASSLTSLAGGEQYF
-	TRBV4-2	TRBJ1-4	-	TGTGCCAGCAGCCAAGATGCAGGGACGGAAAAACTGTTTTTT	CASSQDAGTEKLFF
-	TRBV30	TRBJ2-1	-	TGTGCCTGGAGTAGTACGGGAGCAGGGAATGAGCAGTTCTTC	CAWSSTGAGNEQFF
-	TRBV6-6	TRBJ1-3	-	TGTGCCAGCAGTTACTCGATACTAGGAACCACCATATATTTT	CASSYSILGTTIYF
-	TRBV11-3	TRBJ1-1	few	TGTGCCAGCAGCTCCCGACATGGCGAGAACACTGAAGCTTTCTTT	CASSSRHGENTEAFF
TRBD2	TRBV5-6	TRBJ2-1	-	TGTGCCAGCAGCTCCAGCGGGAGATTCTACAATGAGCAGTTCTTC	CASSSSGRFYNEQFF
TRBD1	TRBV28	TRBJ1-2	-	TGTGCCAGCACCCTGAACCCAGGGGGCAATGGCTACACCTTC	CASTLNPGGNGYTF
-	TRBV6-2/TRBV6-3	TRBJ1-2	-	TGTGCCAGCAGTGGGCCTTCGGCATGGGACTATGGCTACACCTTC	CASSGPSAWDYGYTF
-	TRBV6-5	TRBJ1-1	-	TGTGCCAGCAGCCGACGAATTGGGAACACTGAAGCTTTCTTT	CASSRRIGNTEAFF
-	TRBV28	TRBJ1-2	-	TGTGCCAGCAGCTTGACAACAAGCTATGGCTACACCTTC	CASSLTTSYGYTF
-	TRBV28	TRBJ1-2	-	TGTGCCGGGCAGGGTGACTATGGCTACACCTTC	CAGQGDYGYTF
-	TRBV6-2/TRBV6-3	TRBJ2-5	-	TGTGCCAGCAGTGAGCCCGTACGTGGGGAGACCCAGTACTTC	CASSEPVRGETQYF
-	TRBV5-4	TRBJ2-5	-	TGTGCCAGCAGCTTTCGACCCAGGATAGAGACCCAGTACTTC	CASSFRPRIETQYF
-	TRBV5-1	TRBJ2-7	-	TGCGCCAGCAGCTTGACGGGGAACGAGCAGTACTTC	CASSLTGNEQYF
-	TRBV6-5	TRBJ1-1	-	TGTGCCAGCACCAAATCCGAAGGGGTTTACACTGAAGCTTTCTTT	CASTKSEGVYTEAFF
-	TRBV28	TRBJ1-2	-	TGTGCCAGCAGTTCCGGGGGATGGTATGGCTACACCTTC	CASSSGGWYGYTF
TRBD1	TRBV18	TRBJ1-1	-	TGTGCCAGCTCACCACAGGGGGCTTCAGGAGCTTTCTTT	CASSPQGASGAFF
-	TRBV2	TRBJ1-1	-	TGTGCCAGCAGAACAGGGCCTTCAAACACTGAAGCTTTCTTT	CASRTGPSNTEAFF
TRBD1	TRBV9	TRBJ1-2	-	TGTGCCAGCACCAAACAGGGGGCGGTGGACTATGGCTACACCTTC	CASTKQGAVDYGYTF